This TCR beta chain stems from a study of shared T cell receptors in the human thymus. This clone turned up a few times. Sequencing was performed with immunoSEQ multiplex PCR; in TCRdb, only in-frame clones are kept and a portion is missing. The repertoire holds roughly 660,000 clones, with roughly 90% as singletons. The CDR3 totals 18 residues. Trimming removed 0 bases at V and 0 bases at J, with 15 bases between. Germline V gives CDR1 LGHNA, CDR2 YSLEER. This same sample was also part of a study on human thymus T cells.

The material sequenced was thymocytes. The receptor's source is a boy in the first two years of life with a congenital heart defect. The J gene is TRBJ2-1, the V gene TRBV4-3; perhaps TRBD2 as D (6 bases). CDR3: CASSQERGAGFSYNEQFF. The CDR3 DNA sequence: TGCGCCAGCAGCCAAGAGAGGGGCGCGGGGTTCTCCTACAATGAGCAGTTCTTC.